The sequence of this TCR beta chain was determined in a study of blood T cell repertoires in COVID-19. Whole-study context: Italy, Spain and the United States were the sources of the convalescent and acute COVID-19 samples. T cells, B-cell-depleted T cells, or PBMCs supplied cDNA or gDNA.

V shed 7 bases and J 2 bases; nucleotides not matched to a gene: 18. Per germline, CDR1 MNHEY and CDR2 SMNVEV (reference sequence). This CDR3 region has 20 residues. In the original processing: Using reference gene primer amplification, nucleated cell counts were estimated. This table comes from immunoSEQ multiplex PCR, and its TCRdb copy is limited to in-frame clones, with some not included. V and J calls and clone size follow that table, whereas D and trimming were derived from the DNA. The sample gives roughly 200,000 clones, around nine tenths of which show up once; 6.2% is in the top ten. The chain has TRBV27 and TRBJ1-6; TRBD1 aligns across 9 bases. The receptor's source is a man aged 55-75 years who had recovered from COVID-19. The sequenced material came from peripheral blood. CDR3 amino acids: CASTLLGDRAGGPYNSPLHF. The CDR3 DNA reads TGTGCCAGCACCCTTTTGGGGGACAGGGCTGGAGGGCCCTATAATTCACCCCTCCACTTT.